This TCR beta chain originates from a study of identical twins. Findings of the study overall: Models came in too low on out-of-frame TCR alpha sharing in monozygotic twins.

TCRdb reanalysed the 5' RACE reads using MiXCR and keeps one entry per CDR3 protein. The sample includes about 890,000 distinct CDR3 sequences, 10% to 15% of them seen just once. Looked up from germline, CDR1 is SNHLY and CDR2 is FYNNEI. This CDR3 region has 13 residues. V lost 5 bases and J 8 bases, leaving 15 bases between the germline ends. In regard to this clonotype: Antigen unknown.

These same data were also listed under a study on yellow fever vaccine responses in identical twins.

The rearrangement joins TRBV2 to TRBJ1-2; no clear D. The clonotype was recovered from a woman aged 18-35 years in good health. Material: PBMCs. This chain's CDR3 is CASSPPVLPGYTF. CDR3 nucleotide sequence: TGTGCCAGCAGTCCCCCGGTCCTCCCGGGCTACACCTTC. The full variable domain, its missing parts supplied by reference TRBV2 and TRBJ1-2, is EPEVTQTPSHQVTQMGQEVILRCVPISNHLYFYWYRQILGQKVEFLVSFYNNEISEKSEIFDDQFSVERPDGSNFTLKIRSTKLEDSAMYFCASSPPVLPGYTFGSGTRLTVV.